The 18 T cell receptor beta chains presented below share a single source sample, sequenced in a study of a mutant IDH1 vaccine in newly diagnosed glioma. Time point described: week 47, end of study. Every vaccine dose comprised 300 ug of mutant IDH1 20-mer peptide plus topical imiquimod. Using immunoSEQ multiplex PCR, the repertoire was profiled, and TCRdb retains in-frame clones only, with some absent. The sample records about 85,000 clones, under 90% being singletons. No antigen has been assigned to these receptors. The starting material was PBMCs, obtained from a glioma patient whose treatment included an IDH1 peptide vaccine. Source of these receptors: a woman in her 50s with glioma.

The gene calls are TRBV5-6 and TRBJ1-2, with D perhaps TRBD1 (5 bases). The CDR3 loop spans 14 amino acids. Trimming shortened V by 3 bases and J by 8 bases, and 17 bases separated the two germline ends. Germline V gives CDR1 SGHDT, CDR2 YYEEEE. CDR3 coding DNA: TGTGCCAGCAGCTCCGGGACGGCCCCTTGGGGCTACACCTTC. Protein sequence: CASSSGTAPWGYTF.

The chain is built from TRBV27 and TRBJ2-3; 9 nucleotides match TRBD2. V lost 2 bases to trimming and J lost 0 bases; unmatched junction nucleotides: 9. This CDR3 has 18 residues. The germline gives CDR1 MNHEY, CDR2 SMNVEV (reference sequence). This chain's CDR3 is CASSLELAGHLSTDTQYF. The CDR3 DNA reads as TGTGCCAGCAGTTTAGAACTAGCGGGCCACTTAAGCACAGATACGCAGTATTTT.

This chain connects TRBV28 to TRBJ2-7; D remains ambiguous. CDR3 length: 11 residues. Trimming cost V 4 bases and J 3 bases, with 4 bases left between them. Germline CDR1 is MDHEN and CDR2 is SYDVKM. This chain's CDR3 is CASSWNYEQYF. The DNA for the CDR3 is TGTGCCAGCAGTTGGAACTACGAGCAGTACTTC.

The chain employs TRBV19 and TRBJ1-1; D uncertain. In germline, CDR1 is LNHDA, CDR2 SQIVND (reference sequence). The CDR3 consists of 15 residues. Between the trimmed V and J ends, which lost 3 bases and 2 bases, there was a span of 13 bases. The CDR3: CASSITNRPNTEAFF. The CDR3, as DNA: TGTGCCAGTAGTATTACTAACAGACCAAACACTGAAGCTTTCTTT.

This rearrangement joins TRBV9 to TRBJ1-3; 7 positions match TRBD1. The CDR3 has 15 residues. The junction had 4 bases not matched to a gene; V was cut back by 0 bases and J by 4 bases. The germline gives CDR1 SGDLS, CDR2 YYNGEE. In nucleotides, the CDR3 is TGTGCCAGCAGCGTAGATGCAGGGGGAGGAAACACCATATATTTT. Protein product: CASSVDAGGGNTIYF.

This chain connects TRBV28 to TRBJ2-5, with 7 nucleotides matching TRBD1. CDR1 MDHEN and CDR2 SYDVKM come from the germline V gene. J was trimmed by 0 bases and V by 10 bases; bases with no gene match: 8. The CDR3 has 14 amino acids. The CDR3, as DNA: TGTGCCACCAGGGGACAGTCGTACCAAGAGACCCAGTACTTC. Its translation: CATRGQSYQETQYF.

The chain has TRBV28 and TRBJ2-7; TRBD2 agrees at 13 bases. The length of the CDR3 is 16 residues. V gave up 7 bases and J gave up 2 bases; unmatched junction bases: 8. Germline V gene data show CDR1 as MDHEN and CDR2 as SYDVKM. The CDR3 nucleotides read TGTGCCAGCAACTCTCCCGGGACTAGCGGGACCTACGAGCAGTACTTC. It yields the protein CASNSPGTSGTYEQYF. Full variable domain (outside the CDR3, taken from reference TRBV28 and TRBJ2-7): DVKVTQSSRYLVKRTGEKVFLECVQDMDHENMFWYRQDPGLGLRLIYFSYDVKMKEKGDIPEGYSVSREKKERFSLILESASTNQTSMYLCASNSPGTSGTYEQYFGPGTRLTVT.

V gene TRBV2 combines with J gene TRBJ1-6; 8 bases map to TRBD1. The length of the CDR3 is 14 residues. CDR1 is SNHLY and CDR2 is FYNNEI in the germline V gene. V was clipped by 6 bases and J by 8 bases; unmatched bases: 6. CDR3 in DNA: TGTGCCAGCAGGATGACAGGGGAACATTCACCCCTCCACTTT. Translating it yields CASRMTGEHSPLHF.

V is TRBV9 and J is TRBJ2-1, with a weak D call TRBD2 (5 bases). The CDR3 runs to 13 residues. From germline, CDR1 is SGDLS and CDR2 YYNGEE. Trimming stripped 4 bases from V and 4 bases from J, with 9 bases between. CDR3 coding DNA: TGTGCCAGCAGCAAACGGGAATACAATGAGCAGTTCTTC. It codes for CASSKREYNEQFF.

The chain links TRBV6-1 to TRBJ2-1, with 11 nucleotides matching TRBD2. Germline V CDR1 and CDR2: MNHNS, SASEGT. The CDR3 contains 16 residues. J was trimmed by 9 bases and V by 4 bases; bases with no gene match: 11. The CDR3 loop reads CASSAPSGRISGEQFF. In DNA, the CDR3 is TGTGCCAGCAGTGCGCCTAGCGGGAGGATTTCGGGTGAGCAGTTCTTC.

CDR3 region: CAWQKRFNEQFF. The CDR3 DNA reads TGTGCCTGGCAAAAACGGTTCAATGAGCAGTTCTTC. The gene calls are TRBV30 and TRBJ2-1; D unclear. The CDR3 is 12 residues long. In germline, CDR1 is GTSNPN, CDR2 SVGIG (reference sequence). With 5 bases removed from V and 6 bases from J, the gap between germline ends came to 11 bases.

V gene TRBV5-4 combines with J gene TRBJ2-5, with D uncertain. The length of the CDR3 is 14 residues. Germline CDR1 reads SGHNT; CDR2 reads YYREEE (reference sequence). The V end lost 0 bases, the J end lost 4 bases, and 10 bases lay between the germline ends. This chain's CDR3 is CASSLEGSRETQYF. CDR3 nucleotides: TGTGCCAGCAGCTTGGAGGGTAGCCGAGAGACCCAGTACTTC.

The rearrangement joins TRBV6-6 to TRBJ1-4, with D unclear. Trimming cost V 6 bases and J 3 bases, with 14 bases left between them. This CDR3 spans 15 amino acids. CDR1 is MNHNY and CDR2 is SVGAGI in the germline V gene (reference sequence). The CDR3 spells CASSPVSAANEKLFF. CDR3 DNA sequence: TGTGCCAGCAGCCCGGTGAGTGCTGCTAATGAAAAACTGTTTTTT.

The V gene is TRBV15, the J gene TRBJ2-1, with 7 bases aligning to TRBD2. Trimming removed 0 bases from V and 13 bases from J; junction bases left unmatched: 6. The CDR3 is made up of 13 amino acids. Germline CDR1 reads LNHNV; CDR2 reads YYDKDF (reference sequence). The CDR3, as DNA: TGTGCCACCAGCAGAGATGTGACTAGCTCTCAGTTCTTC. This gives the protein CATSRDVTSSQFF.

CDR3 nucleotides: TGCAGCGTTACGGGACAGTTGATCACTGAAGCTTTCTTT. Translated, it gives CSVTGQLITEAFF. The chain combines TRBV29-1 with TRBJ1-1; 7 nucleotides line up with TRBD1. V shed 5 bases, J shed 4 bases, and the junction held 7 bases outside the gene matches. This CDR3 has 13 amino acids. CDR1 is SQVTM and CDR2 is ANQGSEA in the germline V gene.

The rearrangement links TRBV25-1 to TRBJ1-2; D is perhaps TRBD1 (6 bases). The V gene's germline CDR1 is MGHDK and CDR2 SYGVNS. The CDR3 consists of 13 residues. V lost 6 bases to trimming and J lost 8 bases, with 16 bases between them. The CDR3 is CASRVGDIGGYTF. The CDR3 DNA sequence: TGTGCCAGCAGGGTCGGGGACATAGGGGGCTACACCTTC.

The chain has TRBV6-6 and TRBJ2-3; D is undetermined. The CDR3 extends over 14 amino acids. Germline-derived CDR1 and CDR2 are MNHNY and SVGAGI (reference sequence). V dropped 1 base and J dropped 6 bases, with 11 bases sitting between them. CDR3: CASSYWSYGDTQYF. The DNA for the CDR3 is TGTGCCAGCAGTTACTGGTCCTATGGGGATACGCAGTATTTT.

This rearrangement joins TRBV7-9 to TRBJ2-6; unclear D gene. V was clipped by 4 bases and J by 0 bases, with 10 bases between them. The germline CDR1 and CDR2 sequences are SEHNR and FQNEAQ (reference sequence). The CDR3 contains 16 residues. The CDR3: CASSSGRSSGANVLTF. CDR3 DNA: TGTGCCAGCAGCTCCGGACGGAGCTCTGGGGCCAACGTCCTGACTTTC.